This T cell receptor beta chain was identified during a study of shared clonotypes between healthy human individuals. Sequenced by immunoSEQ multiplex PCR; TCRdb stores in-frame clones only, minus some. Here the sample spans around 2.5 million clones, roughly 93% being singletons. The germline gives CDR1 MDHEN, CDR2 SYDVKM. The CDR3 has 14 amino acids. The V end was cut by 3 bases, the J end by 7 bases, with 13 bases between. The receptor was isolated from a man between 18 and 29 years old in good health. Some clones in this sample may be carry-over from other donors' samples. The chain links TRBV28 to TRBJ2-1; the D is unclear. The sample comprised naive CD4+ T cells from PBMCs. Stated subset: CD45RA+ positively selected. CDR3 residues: CASSLSSPGNEQFF. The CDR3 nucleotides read TGTGCCAGCAGTTTGTCTTCGCCTGGTAATGAGCAGTTCTTC.